These T cell receptor beta chains were read from a single sample in a study of cytomegalovirus exposure and HLA in healthy donors. Clones were read by immunoSEQ multiplex PCR, and TCRdb kept only the in-frame ones, dropping some. The sample lists roughly 150,000 clones, approximately 83% seen once, with 1.5% in the top ten. The material sequenced was PBMCs. These receptors came from a woman aged 18-29 years in good health and CMV-seronegative. Both conserved end residues are part of each CDR3. A D gene is named only where the DNA matches it firmly. Not every row has a clone size; where given, it reads once, few, many or a size class.

abundance: .; d_gene: TRBD1; v_gene: TRBV18; j_gene: TRBJ2-7; CDR3aa: CASSPPTGTGNFYEQYF; CDR3nt: TGTGCCAGCTCACCCCCAACCGGGACAGGGAATTTCTACGAGCAGTACTTC
abundance: .; d_gene: .; v_gene: TRBV5-4; j_gene: TRBJ2-3; CDR3aa: CASTHSQGTSVTDTQYF; CDR3nt: TGTGCCAGCACCCACAGTCAGGGAACTTCTGTAACAGATACGCAGTATTTT
abundance: few; d_gene: .; v_gene: TRBV7-9; j_gene: TRBJ1-5; CDR3aa: CASSLGGRGGYGNQPQHF; CDR3nt: TGTGCCAGCAGCTTAGGAGGCAGGGGAGGGTACGGCAATCAGCCCCAGCATTTT
abundance: once; d_gene: .; v_gene: TRBV5-1; j_gene: TRBJ1-1; CDR3aa: CASSLDTNTEAFF; CDR3nt: TGCGCCAGCAGCTTGGACACGAACACTGAAGCTTTCTTT
abundance: few; d_gene: TRBD1; v_gene: TRBV10-1; j_gene: TRBJ1-1; CDR3aa: CASSDSRDRGNTEAFF; CDR3nt: TGCGCCAGCAGTGACTCCAGAGACAGGGGTAACACTGAAGCTTTCTTT
abundance: .; d_gene: .; v_gene: TRBV30; j_gene: TRBJ2-1; CDR3aa: CAWNRGTSHNEQFF; CDR3nt: TGTGCCTGGAACAGGGGGACTAGCCACAATGAGCAGTTCTTC
abundance: .; d_gene: .; v_gene: TRBV15; j_gene: TRBJ1-4; CDR3aa: CATSRGGEGEKLFF; CDR3nt: TGTGCCACCAGCAGAGGAGGGGAGGGTGAAAAACTGTTTTTT
abundance: .; d_gene: TRBD1; v_gene: TRBV7-9; j_gene: TRBJ1-6; CDR3aa: CASSGDSFNSPLHF; CDR3nt: TGTGCCAGCAGCGGGGACAGTTTTAATTCACCCCTCCACTTT
abundance: .; d_gene: TRBD1; v_gene: TRBV30; j_gene: TRBJ1-2; CDR3aa: CAWSRRDRVYGYTF; CDR3nt: TGTGCCTGGAGTCGACGGGACAGGGTTTATGGCTACACCTTC
abundance: .; d_gene: .; v_gene: TRBV19; j_gene: TRBJ1-5; CDR3aa: CASSISAGTGGPQHF; CDR3nt: TGTGCCAGTAGTATATCGGCAGGGACCGGGGGGCCCCAGCATTTT
abundance: .; d_gene: TRBD1; v_gene: TRBV28; j_gene: TRBJ1-2; CDR3aa: CASRSGTAYGYTF; CDR3nt: TGTGCCAGCAGGTCCGGGACAGCCTATGGCTACACCTTC
abundance: .; d_gene: TRBD1; v_gene: TRBV7-2; j_gene: TRBJ2-3; CDR3aa: CASSSGTGHGTQYF; CDR3nt: TGTGCCAGCAGCTCGGGGACAGGGCATGGCACGCAGTATTTT
abundance: .; d_gene: TRBD1; v_gene: TRBV28; j_gene: TRBJ1-2; CDR3aa: CASRRSGTGNYGYTF; CDR3nt: TGTGCCAGCAGACGTTCCGGGACAGGGAACTATGGCTACACCTTC
abundance: .; d_gene: .; v_gene: TRBV7-9; j_gene: TRBJ2-7; CDR3aa: CASSFGGADYEQYF; CDR3nt: TGTGCCAGCAGCTTTGGGGGGGCCGACTACGAGCAGTACTTC
abundance: .; d_gene: TRBD1; v_gene: TRBV28; j_gene: TRBJ2-7; CDR3aa: CASIPGQVSYEQYF; CDR3nt: TGTGCCAGCATCCCGGGACAGGTATCCTACGAGCAGTACTTC
abundance: .; d_gene: TRBD1; v_gene: TRBV7-9; j_gene: TRBJ1-2; CDR3aa: CASSRGQENYGYTF; CDR3nt: TGTGCCAGCAGCCGGGGACAGGAAAACTATGGCTACACCTTC
abundance: .; d_gene: .; v_gene: TRBV6-5; j_gene: TRBJ1-2; CDR3aa: CASSYSGSTNYGYTF; CDR3nt: TGTGCCAGCAGTTACTCGGGCTCAACTAACTATGGCTACACCTTC
abundance: once; d_gene: TRBD2; v_gene: TRBV27; j_gene: TRBJ2-1; CDR3aa: CATPLGLSFPVWSYNEQFF; CDR3nt: TGTGCCACCCCATTGGGACTAAGCTTCCCCGTATGGTCCTACAATGAGCAGTTCTTC
abundance: .; d_gene: TRBD2; v_gene: TRBV6-6; j_gene: TRBJ2-7; CDR3aa: CASSLRGADYEQYF; CDR3nt: TGTGCCAGCAGTCTGCGGGGGGCTGACTACGAGCAGTACTTC
abundance: .; d_gene: TRBD2; v_gene: TRBV18; j_gene: TRBJ2-3; CDR3aa: CASSKAGPTDTQYF; CDR3nt: TGTGCCAGCTCTAAAGCGGGGCCCACAGATACGCAGTATTTT
abundance: .; d_gene: TRBD2; v_gene: TRBV19; j_gene: TRBJ2-3; CDR3aa: CASRPQAGKADTQYF; CDR3nt: TGTGCCAGTAGGCCTCAAGCGGGAAAGGCAGATACGCAGTATTTT
abundance: .; d_gene: .; v_gene: TRBV14; j_gene: TRBJ1-1; CDR3aa: CATSPGVNTEAFF; CDR3nt: TGTGCCACCTCCCCCGGGGTGAACACTGAAGCTTTCTTT
abundance: .; d_gene: .; v_gene: TRBV5-6; j_gene: TRBJ2-1; CDR3aa: CASSLRLVSNEQFF; CDR3nt: TGTGCCAGCAGCTTGCGGCTAGTGAGCAATGAGCAGTTCTTC
abundance: .; d_gene: .; v_gene: TRBV30; j_gene: TRBJ1-6; CDR3aa: CAWSPLAALLHF; CDR3nt: TGTGCCTGGAGTCCCTTAGCGGCTCTCCTCCACTTT
abundance: .; d_gene: TRBD2; v_gene: TRBV4-1; j_gene: TRBJ2-5; CDR3aa: CASSPRVTGGPQETQYF; CDR3nt: TGCGCCAGCAGCCCGAGGGTGACGGGGGGTCCCCAAGAGACCCAGTACTTC
abundance: .; d_gene: TRBD1; v_gene: TRBV11-3; j_gene: TRBJ1-4; CDR3aa: CASSSMGTGVEKLFF; CDR3nt: TGTGCCAGCAGCTCAATGGGGACAGGGGTGGAAAAACTGTTTTTT
abundance: .; d_gene: TRBD2; v_gene: TRBV30; j_gene: TRBJ2-1; CDR3aa: CAWRGTSGGATEQFF; CDR3nt: TGTGCCTGGAGGGGGACTAGCGGGGGGGCCACGGAGCAGTTCTTC
abundance: .; d_gene: .; v_gene: TRBV4-1; j_gene: TRBJ1-1; CDR3aa: CASSQDQSRAVMGEAFF; CDR3nt: TGCGCCAGCAGCCAAGATCAGAGCAGGGCGGTCATGGGTGAAGCTTTCTTT
abundance: .; d_gene: .; v_gene: TRBV9; j_gene: TRBJ2-6; CDR3aa: CASSVGRGSGANVLTF; CDR3nt: TGTGCCAGCAGCGTAGGGAGGGGCTCTGGGGCCAACGTCCTGACTTTC
abundance: .; d_gene: .; v_gene: TRBV18; j_gene: TRBJ1-4; CDR3aa: CASSRGGGNEKLFF; CDR3nt: TGTGCCAGCTCACGCGGCGGGGGTAATGAAAAACTGTTTTTT
abundance: .; d_gene: .; v_gene: TRBV19; j_gene: TRBJ1-1; CDR3aa: CASSIEPLDTEAFF; CDR3nt: TGTGCCAGTAGTATCGAGCCACTGGACACTGAAGCTTTCTTT
abundance: .; d_gene: .; v_gene: TRBV7-9; j_gene: TRBJ1-4; CDR3aa: CASSLTEGVTNEKLFF; CDR3nt: TGTGCCAGCAGCTTAACCGAGGGGGTAACTAATGAAAAACTGTTTTTT
abundance: .; d_gene: .; v_gene: TRBV6-5; j_gene: TRBJ2-7; CDR3aa: CASSYSAGSSYEQYF; CDR3nt: TGTGCCAGCAGTTACAGTGCGGGGAGCTCCTACGAGCAGTACTTC
abundance: .; d_gene: .; v_gene: TRBV19; j_gene: TRBJ2-1; CDR3aa: CASSRAGNNEQFF; CDR3nt: TGTGCCAGTAGTCGGGCGGGAAACAATGAGCAGTTCTTC
abundance: .; d_gene: TRBD2; v_gene: TRBV6-1; j_gene: TRBJ2-1; CDR3aa: CASSLAGGPNNEQFF; CDR3nt: TGTGCCAGCAGTCTAGCGGGGGGGCCCAACAATGAGCAGTTCTTC
abundance: .; d_gene: .; v_gene: TRBV5-1; j_gene: TRBJ1-4; CDR3aa: CASTLEATNEKLFF; CDR3nt: TGCGCCAGCACCCTAGAAGCCACTAATGAAAAACTGTTTTTT
abundance: .; d_gene: .; v_gene: TRBV28; j_gene: TRBJ2-3; CDR3aa: CASSFFTGEESTDTQYF; CDR3nt: TGTGCCAGCAGTTTTTTCACGGGGGAGGAAAGCACAGATACGCAGTATTTT
abundance: .; d_gene: .; v_gene: TRBV6-4; j_gene: TRBJ2-3; CDR3aa: CASNLPAGAPTDTQYF; CDR3nt: TGTGCCAGCAACCTTCCGGCGGGGGCCCCCACAGATACGCAGTATTTT
abundance: .; d_gene: TRBD2; v_gene: TRBV7-3; j_gene: TRBJ2-5; CDR3aa: CASSQGTSFQETQYF; CDR3nt: TGTGCCAGCAGCCAAGGGACTAGCTTCCAGGAGACCCAGTACTTC
abundance: few; d_gene: .; v_gene: TRBV5-1; j_gene: TRBJ2-7; CDR3aa: CASSLGPGSIEQYF; CDR3nt: TGCGCCAGCAGCTTGGGTCCAGGGTCCATCGAGCAGTACTTC
abundance: .; d_gene: .; v_gene: TRBV6-1; j_gene: TRBJ1-2; CDR3aa: CASSEAVGGGYTF; CDR3nt: TGTGCCAGCAGTGAAGCGGTTGGGGGGGGCTACACCTTC
abundance: few; d_gene: .; v_gene: TRBV4-1; j_gene: TRBJ1-1; CDR3aa: CASSQVLQMNTEAFF; CDR3nt: TGCGCCAGCAGCCAAGTATTACAGATGAACACTGAAGCTTTCTTT
abundance: once; d_gene: TRBD2; v_gene: TRBV7-8; j_gene: TRBJ2-3; CDR3aa: CASSLEAGGPSDTQYF; CDR3nt: TGTGCCAGCAGCTTAGAGGCGGGGGGCCCTTCGGATACGCAGTATTTT
abundance: .; d_gene: .; v_gene: TRBV5-1; j_gene: TRBJ2-7; CDR3aa: CASSVQGDYEQYF; CDR3nt: TGCGCCAGCAGCGTACAGGGTGACTACGAGCAGTACTTC
abundance: .; d_gene: .; v_gene: TRBV19; j_gene: TRBJ1-5; CDR3aa: CASNVVGRDQPQHF; CDR3nt: TGTGCCAGTAACGTCGTCGGGAGGGATCAGCCCCAGCATTTT
abundance: .; d_gene: TRBD1; v_gene: TRBV5-6; j_gene: TRBJ1-2; CDR3aa: CASLKQGTPPVGYTF; CDR3nt: TGTGCCAGCCTAAAACAGGGGACTCCCCCGGTCGGCTACACCTTC
abundance: .; d_gene: TRBD1; v_gene: TRBV7-9; j_gene: TRBJ1-4; CDR3aa: CASSPAGTGVTRDQKLFF; CDR3nt: TGTGCCAGCAGCCCGGCCGGGACAGGGGTTACCCGAGACCAAAAACTGTTTTTT